This T cell receptor (beta chain) was sequenced for a study of blood T cell repertoires in COVID-19. The CDR3 consists of 12 residues. TCRdb keeps only in-frame clones here, not all; method: immunoSEQ multiplex PCR. The sample holds some 45,000 clones, about nine tenths seen once. Material: peripheral blood. The clonotype originates from a human donor in a cohort sampled during active COVID-19. This sequence joins TRBV21-1 and TRBJ2-5; the table's D call TRBD2 went unverified against the DNA. TRBV21-1 corresponds to a pseudogene. DNA of the CDR3: TGTGCCGGTAGCGGGGGGCAAGAGACCCAGTACTTC. Its protein product is CAGSGGQETQYF.